This is a list of T cell receptor beta chains from one sample in a study of cytomegalovirus exposure and HLA in healthy donors. Assay: immunoSEQ multiplex PCR; the TCRdb copy retains only in-frame clones and omits some. This sample carries 100,000 to 150,000 clones, 75% to 85% of them seen once, and the ten largest clones take 1.5% to 2%. Sequencing input: PBMCs. Every receptor here comes from a man between 35 and 55 years old in good health and CMV-seronegative. Both conserved end residues are part of each CDR3. A D gene is named only where the DNA matches it firmly. Some rows have no size entry. The others give once, few or many, or a class for an expanded clone.

once	-	TRBJ1-2	TRBV30	CAWSSAGAYGYTF	TGTGCCTGGAGCTCGGCAGGGGCCTATGGCTACACCTTC
-	TRBD2	TRBJ2-1	TRBV11-3	CASSLESGGYNEQFF	TGTGCCAGCAGCTTAGAGTCGGGAGGGTACAATGAGCAGTTCTTC
-	TRBD2	TRBJ2-1	TRBV7-3	CASSLGLGSYNEQFF	TGTGCCAGCAGCCTTGGACTAGGGTCCTACAATGAGCAGTTCTTC
-	TRBD1	TRBJ1-2	TRBV19	CASSMGTGDYGYTF	TGTGCCAGTAGTATGGGGACAGGTGACTATGGCTACACCTTC
-	TRBD1	TRBJ2-7	TRBV4-3	CASSQGTGMRNIHEQYF	TGCGCCAGCAGCCAGGGGACAGGGATGAGGAATATCCACGAGCAGTACTTC
once	TRBD2	TRBJ2-3	TRBV7-9	CASSSTGLAGDTQYF	TGTGCCAGCAGCTCCACTGGACTAGCGGGAGATACGCAGTATTTT
-	TRBD1	TRBJ1-1	TRBV5-6	CASSLGTGGWGTEAFF	TGTGCCAGCAGCTTGGGAACAGGGGGCTGGGGCACTGAAGCTTTCTTT
-	TRBD2	TRBJ2-2	TRBV7-9	CASSPQLAPNTGELFF	TGTGCCAGCAGCCCCCAACTAGCGCCGAACACCGGGGAGCTGTTTTTT
-	-	TRBJ2-1	TRBV18	CASSPRGTAGNEQFF	TGTGCCAGCTCACCAAGAGGGACAGCGGGCAATGAGCAGTTCTTC
-	TRBD1	TRBJ1-2	TRBV28	CASSLGRQDRVNGYTF	TGTGCCAGCAGTTTAGGTCGACAGGACAGGGTAAATGGCTACACCTTC
-	-	TRBJ2-6	TRBV5-1	CASSQGHVSGANVLTF	TGCGCCAGCAGCCAGGGACATGTCTCTGGGGCCAACGTCCTGACTTTC
-	-	TRBJ1-5	TRBV6-5	CASTPVAWSNQPQHF	TGTGCCAGCACCCCAGTCGCCTGGAGCAATCAGCCCCAGCATTTT
-	TRBD1	TRBJ2-2	TRBV2	CASSAPGQGDTGELFF	TGTGCCAGCAGTGCACCCGGACAGGGCGACACCGGGGAGCTGTTTTTT
-	TRBD1	TRBJ1-1	TRBV28	CASSTDRVGTEAFF	TGTGCCAGCAGTACTGACAGGGTAGGGACTGAAGCTTTCTTT
-	TRBD1	TRBJ2-7	TRBV7-2	CASSSGTGYEQYF	TGTGCCAGCAGCTCCGGGACAGGGTACGAGCAGTACTTC
-	-	TRBJ2-3	TRBV27	CASTARRGSPGVDTQYF	TGTGCCAGCACCGCCCGCCGGGGGTCCCCTGGCGTAGATACGCAGTATTTT
-	TRBD2	TRBJ2-2	TRBV5-1	CASSPTLAGVGGELFF	TGCGCCAGCAGCCCAACACTAGCGGGAGTGGGCGGGGAGCTGTTTTTT
-	-	TRBJ1-1	TRBV6-5	CASVWEMNTEAFF	TGTGCCAGCGTGTGGGAGATGAACACTGAAGCTTTCTTT
few	TRBD2	TRBJ2-1	TRBV5-8	CASSLGLAGGYEQFF	TGTGCCAGCAGCTTGGGGCTAGCGGGAGGATATGAGCAGTTCTTC
-	-	TRBJ2-3	TRBV7-2	CASSLTGTRDTDTQYF	TGTGCCAGCAGCTTAACCGGGACAAGGGATACAGATACGCAGTATTTT
once	TRBD1	TRBJ1-1	TRBV19	CASSADRAYTEAFF	TGTGCCAGTAGTGCGGACAGGGCTTACACTGAAGCTTTCTTT
few	-	TRBJ2-7	TRBV4-1	CASSPSDISYEQYF	TGCGCCAGCAGCCCCTCAGACATCTCCTACGAGCAGTACTTC
once	TRBD2	TRBJ2-5	TRBV6-6	CASSYGGGAGETQYF	TGTGCCAGCAGTTATGGCGGGGGGGCCGGGGAGACCCAGTACTTC
-	TRBD1	TRBJ1-1	TRBV7-3	CASSPTGGATEAFF	TGTGCCAGCAGCCCCACAGGGGGGGCCACTGAAGCTTTCTTT
-	-	TRBJ2-7	TRBV21-1	CASSKGRTAANYEQYF	TGTGCCAGCAGCAAAGGCCGGACAGCCGCTAACTACGAGCAGTACTTC
-	-	TRBJ1-4	TRBV28	CASTGRGHDNEKLFF	TGTGCCAGCACTGGCCGGGGACACGATAATGAAAAACTGTTTTTT
-	-	TRBJ2-1	TRBV12-2	CASRLAWSAGQGVTPPNEQFF	TGTGCAAGTCGCTTAGCCTGGTCCGCGGGACAGGGGGTGACCCCCCCAAATGAGCAGTTCTTC
-	-	TRBJ2-5	TRBV7-2	CASSSSSQGWETQYF	TGTGCCAGCAGCTCTAGTTCGCAGGGGTGGGAGACCCAGTACTTC
-	TRBD2	TRBJ2-1	TRBV7-9	CASSRGGQFF	TGTGCCAGCAGCCGCGGGGGGCAGTTCTTC
-	-	TRBJ2-1	TRBV11-2	CASSWQETYNEQFF	TGTGCCAGCAGCTGGCAGGAAACCTACAATGAGCAGTTCTTC
few	TRBD1	TRBJ1-2	TRBV18	CASSPSQGSSISGYTF	TGTGCCAGCTCACCATCACAGGGGAGCTCTATTTCTGGCTACACCTTC
-	TRBD1	TRBJ2-7	TRBV7-2	CASSLVGTGGYEQYF	TGTGCCAGCAGCTTAGTCGGGACAGGGGGGTACGAGCAGTACTTC
-	TRBD1	TRBJ1-6	TRBV7-2	CASSLEAGGSPLHF	TGTGCCAGCAGCTTAGAGGCAGGGGGTTCACCCCTCCACTTT
few	TRBD1	TRBJ2-3	TRBV6-1	CASTGTGRTDTQYF	TGTGCCTCAACCGGGACAGGGAGGACAGATACGCAGTATTTT
-	-	TRBJ2-7	TRBV29-1	CSVTVGYEQYF	TGCAGCGTTACAGTGGGCTACGAGCAGTACTTC
-	-	TRBJ2-1	TRBV19	CASSIARSSYNEQFF	TGTGCCAGTAGTATTGCCCGGAGCTCCTACAATGAGCAGTTCTTC
few	-	TRBJ1-1	TRBV9	CASSVEGQVEDTEAFF	TGTGCCAGCAGCGTAGAAGGACAAGTTGAGGACACTGAAGCTTTCTTT
-	-	TRBJ1-5	TRBV7-9	CASSLGQDSNQPQHF	TGTGCCAGCAGCTTAGGCCAGGATAGCAATCAGCCCCAGCATTTT
-	-	TRBJ1-5	TRBV7-2	CASSLGGPQHF	TGTGCCAGCAGCTTAGGCGGGCCCCAGCATTTT
-	TRBD1	TRBJ2-7	TRBV4-3	CASSTTGGSYEQYF	TGCGCCAGCAGCACGACAGGGGGCAGCTACGAGCAGTACTTC
-	TRBD2	TRBJ2-3	TRBV29-1	CSVEGSGSADTQYF	TGCAGCGTTGAAGGTAGCGGGTCCGCAGATACGCAGTATTTT
-	-	TRBJ2-7	TRBV4-1	CASSQATSSYEQYF	TGCGCCAGCAGCCAAGCTACTAGCTCCTACGAGCAGTACTTC
-	-	TRBJ1-2	TRBV19	CASTVGWGYTF	TGTGCCAGTACGGTGGGCTGGGGCTACACCTTC
few	TRBD1	TRBJ2-3	TRBV27	CASSTGTGMYF	TGTGCCAGCAGCACCGGGACAGGCATGTATTTT
-	-	TRBJ2-7	TRBV5-4	CASSSKDSLYEQYF	TGTGCCAGCAGCAGCAAGGACAGCCTTTACGAGCAGTACTTC
-	TRBD2	TRBJ2-2	TRBV28	CASRRGTSLDTGELFF	TGTGCCAGCAGACGGGGGACTAGCTTGGACACCGGGGAGCTGTTTTTT
-	-	TRBJ2-6	TRBV30	CAWKDWGGNVLTF	TGTGCCTGGAAAGACTGGGGCGGCAACGTCCTGACTTTC
-	-	TRBJ2-7	TRBV4-1	CASSQGPGDLYEQYF	TGCGCCAGCAGCCAAGGCCCGGGGGACCTCTACGAGCAGTACTTC
-	-	TRBJ1-1	TRBV9	CASSVGSSQAAFF	TGTGCCAGCAGCGTAGGTTCCTCGCAGGCGGCTTTCTTT
-	-	TRBJ2-5	TRBV5-8	CASSRLASEETQYF	TGTGCCAGCAGCCGTCTAGCTTCAGAAGAGACCCAGTACTTC